Listed here are 16 T cell receptor beta chains from one sample, sequenced in a study of cytomegalovirus exposure and HLA in healthy donors. PCR amplification relied on 60 Vbeta primers (plus 13 Jbeta primers). Method: immunoSEQ multiplex PCR; TCRdb's copy keeps in-frame clones and lacks some. The sample contains about 50,000 clones, about 84% of which appear only once. The source material was PBMCs. These receptor sequences come from a man between 25 and 39 years old in good health and CMV-seronegative.

The V call is TRBV7-9, the J call TRBJ2-7; 8 bases match TRBD1. CDR1 is SEHNR, CDR2 FQNEAQ, per germline (reference sequence). V was pared by 3 bases and J by 7 bases, with 8 bases of the junction left unmatched. This CDR3 is 14 amino acids long. This chain's CDR3 is CASSFGQGAWEQYF. The CDR3 region has the DNA TGTGCCAGCAGCTTCGGTCAGGGGGCGTGGGAGCAGTACTTC.

V is TRBV9 and J is TRBJ2-5, with 12 bases lining up with TRBD2. The trim removed 5 bases at V and 3 bases at J, leaving 2 bases unmatched. This CDR3 is 14 amino acids long. The germline V gene encodes CDR1 SGDLS and CDR2 YYNGEE. DNA for the CDR3: TGTGCCAGCAGTAGGACTAGCGGGGAAGAGACCCAGTACTTC. Translation: CASSRTSGEETQYF.

The chain couples TRBV7-2 to TRBJ2-7; D is unresolved. Germline V CDR1 and CDR2: SGHTA, FQGNSA. The CDR3 sequence is 12 residues long. Trimming stripped 8 bases from V and 2 bases from J, with 10 bases between. CDR3 sequence: CASGRETYEQYF. The DNA for the CDR3 is TGTGCCAGCGGGCGCGAGACCTACGAGCAGTACTTC.

This chain uses TRBV27 with TRBJ1-1, with unresolved D. The CDR3 has 15 residues. The V and J ends lost 4 bases and 2 bases respectively, with 14 bases between them. Germline CDR1 and CDR2: MNHEY and SMNVEV (reference sequence). This chain's CDR3 is CASSSLGPGNTEAFF. DNA for the CDR3: TGTGCCAGCAGTTCTCTAGGGCCGGGAAACACTGAAGCTTTCTTT.

This clone was recorded only once. The V gene is TRBV6-5, the J gene TRBJ2-1; 8 positions match TRBD1. The V gene end was trimmed by 0 bases and the J gene end by 2 bases; junction bases not matched to a gene: 0. Germline V gene lookup returns CDR1 MNHEY and CDR2 SVGAGI. The CDR3 length is 15 residues. The CDR3 is CASSYSGQAYNEQFF. CDR3 bases: TGTGCCAGCAGTTACTCGGGACAGGCCTACAATGAGCAGTTCTTC.

The chain carries TRBV6-5 and TRBJ1-2, with TRBD1 identical over 8 bases. V shed 8 bases, J shed 0 bases, and the junction held 5 bases outside the gene matches. The CDR3 has 14 amino acids. Germline loops: CDR1 MNHEY, CDR2 SVGAGI. CDR3 in DNA: TGTGCCAGCGGGACAGGATTAGCTAACTATGGCTACACCTTC. Its translation: CASGTGLANYGYTF.

The genes are TRBV6-6 and TRBJ1-4, with D possibly TRBD1 on 5 matching bases. CDR1 and CDR2 (germline): MNHNY, SVGAGI (reference sequence). Trimming removed 6 bases at V and 0 bases at J, with 5 bases between. The CDR3 runs 13 residues. The CDR3 sequence is CASRGATNEKLFF. In DNA, the CDR3 is TGTGCCAGCAGAGGGGCAACTAATGAAAAACTGTTTTTT.

The chain carries TRBV2 and TRBJ1-2; 8 positions agree with TRBD1. With 4 bases clipped from V and 4 bases from J, the junction kept 14 bases outside the gene matches. CDR3 length equals 17 residues. Germline assignment: CDR1 SNHLY and CDR2 FYNNEI. CDR3 in amino acids: CASSGGSAGGSTYGYTF. CDR3 sequence (DNA): TGTGCCAGCAGTGGCGGATCAGCAGGGGGCTCGACCTATGGCTACACCTTC.

This clone has more than one count but fewer than ten. The chain carries TRBV6-1 and TRBJ2-1; 9 bases are shared with TRBD2. Germline CDR1 MNHNS, CDR2 SASEGT. This CDR3 comprises 15 residues. The junction had 9 bases not matched to a gene; V was cut back by 7 bases and J by 5 bases. CDR3 sequence (DNA): TGTGCCAGCAAAAGACAGCTAGCGGGACACAATGAGCAGTTCTTC. Protein product: CASKRQLAGHNEQFF.

This chain connects TRBV18 to TRBJ1-2; 7 bases are a match to TRBD1. Germline CDR1 and CDR2: KGHSH and LQKENI. After removal of 1 base from V and 4 bases from J, the junction contained 9 bases not matched to a gene. CDR3 length equals 16 residues. CDR3 sequence reads: CASSPQGTADFYGYTF. In DNA form, the CDR3 reads TGTGCCAGCTCACCACAGGGGACAGCCGATTTCTATGGCTACACCTTC.

The chain's CDR3 is CASGGSISGNTIYF. DNA of the CDR3: TGTGCCAGCGGAGGGAGTATCTCTGGAAACACCATATATTTT. V usage is TRBV9 and J usage is TRBJ2-2, with D unresolved. The DNA matches TRBJ1-3 better at its end, which makes the J call doubtful. The CDR3 consists of 14 residues. CDR1 and CDR2 from the germline V gene are SGDLS and YYNGEE.

Only a few counts were recorded for this clone. The chain carries TRBV18 and TRBJ1-2; D uncertain. This CDR3 is built from 14 residues. Trimming left V 4 bases short and J 0 bases short, with 9 bases between. Germline-derived CDR1 and CDR2 are KGHSH and LQKENI. The DNA for the CDR3 is TGTGCCAGCTCACGCAGGCAGGCTAACTATGGCTACACCTTC. The encoded protein is CASSRRQANYGYTF. The full variable domain, completed using reference TRBV18 and TRBJ1-2, is NAGVMQNPRHLVRRRGQEARLRCSPMKGHSHVYWYRQLPEEGLKFMVYLQKENIIDESGMPKERFSAEFPKEGPSILRIQQVVRGDSAAYFCASSRRQANYGYTFGSGTRLTVV.

This CDR3 is CASSRDRGKLYEQYF. As DNA, the CDR3 is TGTGCCAGCTCGCGAGACAGGGGGAAGTTGTACGAGCAGTACTTC. V and J are TRBV18 and TRBJ2-7, with TRBD1 matching 9 bases. The trim removed 6 bases at V and 4 bases at J, leaving 10 bases unmatched. The germline CDR1 and CDR2 sequences are KGHSH and LQKENI. The CDR3 covers 15 residues. Variable domain in full (rest from reference TRBV18 and TRBJ2-7): NAGVMQNPRHLVRRRGQEARLRCSPMKGHSHVYWYRQLPEEGLKFMVYLQKENIIDESGMPKERFSAEFPKEGPSILRIQQVVRGDSAAYFCASSRDRGKLYEQYFGPGTRLTVT.

The chain carries TRBV27 and TRBJ2-7; the match to TRBD2 covers 7 bases. Germline loops: CDR1 MNHEY, CDR2 SMNVEV (reference sequence). J lost 3 bases, V lost 7 bases, and 9 bases had no gene match. CDR3 length equals 14 residues. The CDR3 is CASTPGAGHYEQYF. CDR3 bases: TGTGCCAGCACTCCCGGAGCGGGGCACTACGAGCAGTACTTC.

The rearrangement uses TRBV13 and TRBJ2-5; tentative D call: TRBD2 (6 bases). V shed 3 bases and J shed 11 bases, with 16 bases lying between them. This CDR3 region has 13 residues. Germline assignment: CDR1 PRHDT and CDR2 FYEKMQ (reference sequence). The DNA for the CDR3 is TGTGCCAGCAGCTTTGGACGGACCCGGGAGCAGTACTTC. It specifies CASSFGRTREQYF.

This chain connects TRBV21-1 to TRBJ1-2; the table assigns TRBD1, which was not confirmed against the DNA. TRBV21-1 is given as a pseudogene. The CDR3 has 12 residues. CDR3 bases: TGTGCCAGCAGGCCGACAGACTATGGCTACACCTTC. Amino acids: CASRPTDYGYTF.